Listed below are T cell receptor beta chains from one sample, sequenced in a study of cytomegalovirus exposure and HLA in healthy donors. The method was immunoSEQ multiplex PCR; TCRdb's version includes in-frame clones alone and lacks a portion of them. The data show around 110,000 clones, 8.5% to 10% seen once. The sample was PBMCs. These receptors were collected from a man aged 25-45 years in good health and CMV-seronegative. The CDR3 runs from the conserved cysteine through the conserved F or W. The order of the fields is V gene, J gene, clone size, CDR3 length, D gene, CDR3 protein, CDR3 DNA. A D gene is named only where the DNA matches it firmly. Rows give clone size only sometimes, using once, few, many, or a class for an expanded clone.

TRBV4-3,TRBJ2-3,-,16,-,CASSRGTSPSTDTQYF,TGCGCCAGCAGCCGTGGTACTAGCCCTAGCACAGATACGCAGTATTTT
TRBV7-9,TRBJ2-5,few,17,TRBD1,CASSLGDRGPTQETQYF,TGTGCCAGCAGCTTAGGGGACAGGGGGCCCACACAAGAGACCCAGTACTTC
TRBV5-1,TRBJ1-1,-,14,-,CASSLQGMNTEAFF,TGCGCCAGCAGCCTCCAGGGAATGAACACTGAAGCTTTCTTT
TRBV5-1,TRBJ2-7,few,14,TRBD1,CASSLGGQVDEQYF,TGCGCCAGCAGCTTGGGGGGACAGGTGGACGAGCAGTACTTC
TRBV6-5,TRBJ2-5,few,14,TRBD1,CASRGPGGRETQYF,TGTGCCAGCAGGGGCCCAGGGGGTCGGGAGACCCAGTACTTC
TRBV29-1,TRBJ2-7,-,11,-,CSVFLAYEQYF,TGCAGCGTTTTCCTAGCCTACGAGCAGTACTTC
TRBV11-2,TRBJ1-2,-,15,-,CASSPGKGSNYGYTF,TGTGCCAGCAGCCCAGGGAAGGGGTCTAACTATGGCTACACCTTC
TRBV29-1,TRBJ1-1,few,13,TRBD1,CSVGGTGRTEAFF,TGCAGCGTGGGGGGGACAGGGCGGACTGAAGCTTTCTTT
TRBV7-9,TRBJ1-2,few,13,TRBD1,CASSLQGADGYTF,TGTGCCAGCAGCTTGCAGGGGGCCGATGGCTACACCTTC
TRBV6-5,TRBJ2-7,-,15,-,CASSYRQGLTHEQYF,TGTGCCAGCAGTTATAGGCAGGGGCTAACCCACGAGCAGTACTTC
TRBV29-1,TRBJ2-6,-,16,TRBD2,CSGEGRDTKGANVLTF,TGCAGCGGGGAGGGGCGGGATACGAAGGGGGCCAACGTCCTGACTTTC
TRBV29-1,TRBJ2-1,few,17,-,CSVFTSERLARYNEQFF,TGCAGCGTTTTTACCTCCGAACGCCTAGCGCGATACAATGAGCAGTTCTTC
TRBV5-4,TRBJ2-7,-,18,TRBD2,CASSLGGLRTSGSYEQYF,TGTGCCAGCAGCTTGGGGGGGTTGAGGACTAGCGGCTCCTACGAGCAGTACTTC
TRBV19,TRBJ1-2,-,14,-,CASSIRSYRDGYTF,TGTGCCAGTAGTATCCGGAGCTATCGTGACGGCTACACCTTC
TRBV7-6,TRBJ2-1,-,15,-,CASSLTDSSYNEQFF,TGTGCCAGCAGCTTAACCGACAGTTCCTACAATGAGCAGTTCTTC
TRBV10-2,TRBJ2-3,few,16,-,CATHAIGGGGRDTQYF,TGCGCCACTCACGCCATCGGGGGAGGGGGAAGGGATACGCAGTATTTT
TRBV6-1,TRBJ1-6,few,17,-,CASSEWIMPGANSPLHF,TGTGCCAGCAGTGAATGGATTATGCCGGGAGCTAATTCACCCCTCCACTTT
TRBV6-1,TRBJ1-1,medium-sized,13,-,CASSDTLNTEAFF,TGTGCCAGCAGTGATACATTGAACACTGAAGCTTTCTTT
TRBV6-1,TRBJ2-5,few,14,-,CASSEISGGGTQYF,TGTGCCAGCAGTGAAATAAGCGGAGGTGGGACCCAGTACTTC
TRBV6-1,TRBJ1-2,-,15,TRBD1,CASSPRGQSNYGYTF,TGTGCCAGCAGTCCGCGGGGACAGTCCAACTATGGCTACACCTTC
TRBV7-8,TRBJ2-2,few,18,TRBD2,CASSLTGLDFGNTGELFF,TGTGCCAGCAGCTTAACCGGACTAGACTTTGGGAACACCGGGGAGCTGTTTTTT
TRBV6-1,TRBJ1-6,few,12,-,CASSLPLSSLHF,TGTGCCAGCAGTCTCCCCCTCAGTTCCCTCCACTTT
TRBV7-2,TRBJ2-2,-,15,-,CASSIQGGNTGELFF,TGTGCCAGCAGCATCCAGGGGGGTAACACCGGGGAGCTGTTTTTT
TRBV7-2,TRBJ2-7,-,12,TRBD2,CASRRGLGEQYF,TGTGCCAGCAGACGCGGACTAGGGGAGCAGTACTTC
TRBV7-2,TRBJ1-6,-,14,TRBD1,CASSFGDSGSPLHF,TGTGCCAGCAGCTTCGGGGACAGTGGTTCACCCCTCCACTTT
TRBV7-9,TRBJ2-3,-,14,TRBD2,CASRTGRPTDTQYF,TGTGCCAGCAGGACCGGGAGGCCTACAGATACGCAGTATTTT
TRBV7-8,TRBJ1-2,few,15,TRBD1,CASSLGDGTVYGYTF,TGTGCCAGCAGCTTGGGGGACGGGACAGTCTATGGCTACACCTTC
TRBV6-5,TRBJ1-2,-,13,TRBD1,CASSGQGDYGYTF,TGTGCCAGCAGTGGGCAGGGGGACTATGGCTACACCTTC
TRBV19,TRBJ1-1,-,13,-,CASSLRQNTEAFF,TGTGCCAGTAGCCTCCGACAGAACACTGAAGCTTTCTTT
TRBV29-1,TRBJ1-4,-,11,-,CSVGSAQKLFF,TGCAGCGTTGGTTCAGCGCAAAAACTGTTTTTT
TRBV5-1,TRBJ2-7,-,13,-,CASSLPTSHEQYF,TGCGCCAGCAGTCTCCCCACTTCCCACGAGCAGTACTTC
TRBV2,TRBJ2-7,-,15,TRBD1,CASSPGTGKSYEQYF,TGTGCCAGCAGTCCTGGGACAGGGAAATCCTACGAGCAGTACTTC
TRBV10-1,TRBJ2-3,few,13,-,CASRAASTDTQYF,TGCGCCAGCAGAGCGGCTAGCACAGATACGCAGTATTTT
TRBV30,TRBJ2-3,-,14,TRBD1,CAWEGQGNWDTQYF,TGTGCCTGGGAGGGACAGGGGAATTGGGATACGCAGTATTTT
TRBV7-2,TRBJ2-2,-,16,TRBD2,CASRRGGGVYTGELFF,TGTGCCAGCAGACGGGGCGGGGGGGTGTACACCGGGGAGCTGTTTTTT
TRBV13,TRBJ2-7,few,15,TRBD1,CASSLGQPLYYEQYF,TGTGCCAGCAGCTTGGGACAGCCACTCTACTACGAGCAGTACTTC
TRBV6-1,TRBJ1-4,-,14,-,CASGPGDTLEKLFF,TGTGCCAGCGGGCCCGGGGATACGCTAGAAAAACTGTTTTTT
TRBV5-1,TRBJ1-1,-,15,-,CASSLERGRNTEAFF,TGCGCCAGCAGCTTGGAAAGGGGCAGAAACACTGAAGCTTTCTTT
TRBV9,TRBJ2-1,-,16,TRBD2,CASSASGRSTFDEQFF,TGTGCCAGCAGCGCCAGCGGGAGGTCCACGTTCGATGAGCAGTTCTTC
TRBV5-1,TRBJ2-3,-,14,TRBD2,CASRTPGGADTQYF,TGCGCCAGCCGGACCCCGGGAGGAGCAGATACGCAGTATTTT
TRBV19,TRBJ2-5,few,14,TRBD2,CASKIAGVGETQYF,TGTGCCAGTAAAATAGCGGGGGTAGGAGAGACCCAGTACTTC
TRBV11-3,TRBJ2-4,-,14,-,CASSLGQAKNIQYF,TGTGCCAGCAGCTTAGGACAGGCGAAAAACATTCAGTACTTC
TRBV7-9,TRBJ2-2,few,14,TRBD2,CASGGAGVTGELFF,TGTGCCAGCGGGGGAGCGGGAGTAACCGGGGAGCTGTTTTTT
TRBV19,TRBJ1-1,few,14,TRBD1,CASRPRTGGFEAFF,TGTGCCAGTAGACCCAGGACAGGGGGCTTTGAAGCTTTCTTT
TRBV4-1,TRBJ1-5,-,16,TRBD1,CASSQSAGTANQPQHF,TGCGCCAGCAGCCAGTCAGCCGGGACAGCAAATCAGCCCCAGCATTTT
TRBV7-6,TRBJ2-2,few,16,TRBD2,CASSLGTSGNTGELFF,TGTGCCAGCAGCTTAGGGACTAGCGGTAACACCGGGGAGCTGTTTTTT
TRBV11-2,TRBJ2-5,few,11,-,CASSFLETQYF,TGTGCCAGCAGCTTTCTAGAGACCCAGTACTTC
TRBV7-8,TRBJ1-1,-,17,-,CASSLKGLGRANTEAFF,TGTGCCAGCAGCTTAAAGGGCCTGGGCAGGGCGAACACTGAAGCTTTCTTT